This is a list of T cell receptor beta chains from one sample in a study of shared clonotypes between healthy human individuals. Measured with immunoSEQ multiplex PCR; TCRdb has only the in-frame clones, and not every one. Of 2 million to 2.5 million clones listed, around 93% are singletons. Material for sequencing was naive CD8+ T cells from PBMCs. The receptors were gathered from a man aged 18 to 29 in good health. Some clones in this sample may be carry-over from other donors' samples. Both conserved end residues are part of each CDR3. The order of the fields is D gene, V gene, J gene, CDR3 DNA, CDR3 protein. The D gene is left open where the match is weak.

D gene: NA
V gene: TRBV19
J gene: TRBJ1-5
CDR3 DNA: TGTGCCAGTAGGCCGGGACGGCTTAGTGATCAGCCCCAGCATTTT
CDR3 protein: CASRPGRLSDQPQHF

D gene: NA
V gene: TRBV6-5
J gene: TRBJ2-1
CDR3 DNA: TGTGCCAGCAGTACCACAGGGGAGCAGTTCTTC
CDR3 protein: CASSTTGEQFF

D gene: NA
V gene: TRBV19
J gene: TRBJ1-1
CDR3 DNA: TGTGCCAGCCAATCAGATTTCCGGGACCCTCGTCCGGACACTGAAGCTTTCTTT
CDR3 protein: CASQSDFRDPRPDTEAFF

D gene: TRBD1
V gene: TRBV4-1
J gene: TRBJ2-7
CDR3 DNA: TGCGCCAGCAGCCAAGGACAGGGGCTCTCCTACGAGCAGTACTTC
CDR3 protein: CASSQGQGLSYEQYF

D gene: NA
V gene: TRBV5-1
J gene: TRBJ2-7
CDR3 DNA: TGCGCCAGCAGCGCCAGCTACGAGCAGTACTTC
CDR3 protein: CASSASYEQYF

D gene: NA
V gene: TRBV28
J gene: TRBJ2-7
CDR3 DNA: TGTGCCAGCGTACCCACATGGGGCAACGCCTACGAGCAGTACTTC
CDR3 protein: CASVPTWGNAYEQYF

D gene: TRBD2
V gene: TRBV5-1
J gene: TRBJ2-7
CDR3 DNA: TGCGCCAGCAGCTTGGATTGGGCAGACTGGACTAGCGGGGAGTCGGGAACCTACGAGCAGTACTTC
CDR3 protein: CASSLDWADWTSGESGTYEQYF

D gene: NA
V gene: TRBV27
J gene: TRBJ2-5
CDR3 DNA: TGTGCCAGCAGTCTAGCCAGGGACCTTGAGACCCAGTACTTC
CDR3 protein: CASSLARDLETQYF

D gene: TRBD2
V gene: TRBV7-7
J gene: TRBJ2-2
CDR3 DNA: TGTGCCAGCAGCCCGCTAGGGAGGGCCAACACCGGGGAGCTGTTTTTT
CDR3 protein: CASSPLGRANTGELFF

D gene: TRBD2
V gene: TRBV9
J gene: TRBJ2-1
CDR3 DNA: TGTGCCAGCAGCGACCCGGGTAGCGGGGGAGGCCATGAGCAGTTCTTC
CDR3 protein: CASSDPGSGGGHEQFF

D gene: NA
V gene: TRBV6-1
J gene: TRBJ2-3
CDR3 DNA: TGTGCCAGCAGCCAAGGGTGGGGCACAGATACGCAGTATTTT
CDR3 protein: CASSQGWGTDTQYF

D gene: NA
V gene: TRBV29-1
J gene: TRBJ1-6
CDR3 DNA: TGCAGTCGGACGGCAGGCGGTTATAATTCACCCCTCCACTTT
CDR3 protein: CSRTAGGYNSPLHF

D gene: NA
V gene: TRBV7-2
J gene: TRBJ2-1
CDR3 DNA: TGTGCCAGCAGCTTAGACGATTACAATGAGCAGTTCTTC
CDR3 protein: CASSLDDYNEQFF

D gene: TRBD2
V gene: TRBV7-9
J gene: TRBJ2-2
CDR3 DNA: TGTGCCAGCAGCTTAATAGCGGGAGGCAGGGTGAACACCGGGGAGCTGTTTTTT
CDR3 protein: CASSLIAGGRVNTGELFF

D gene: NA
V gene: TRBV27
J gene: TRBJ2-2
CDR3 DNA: TGTGCCAGCAGTGCGGGCACCGGGGAGCTGTTTTTT
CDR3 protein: CASSAGTGELFF

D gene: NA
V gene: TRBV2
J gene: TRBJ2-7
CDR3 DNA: TGTGCCAGCAGCCGGGTTAGTGGGGACGAGCAGTACTTC
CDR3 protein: CASSRVSGDEQYF